A single TCR beta chain is shown here with its context. The sample is drawn from a study of blood T cell repertoires in COVID-19. About the study: PBMCs, B-cell-depleted T cells, or T cells were the source of the cDNA or gDNA that made up the material.

Those who participated ranged in age from 18 to 89 years and resided in roughly 26 US areas. The study assigned cohorts using participant-reported clinical history. Original analysis: By means of reference gene primer amplification, nucleated cell counts were estimated. Only in-frame clones appear in the TCRdb table, and some are missing; sequencing was by immunoSEQ multiplex PCR. V and J calls plus clone size are reproduced from that table; the DNA served to infer D and trimming. The table shows some 390,000 clones, with approximately 89% occurring only once. CDR1 is LNHDA and CDR2 is SQIVND in the germline V gene (reference sequence). CDR3 length equals 13 residues. The ends were cut back, 4 bases at V and 4 bases at J, with 8 bases in the middle.

This chain joins TRBV19 and TRBJ2-1, with a possible D match to TRBD1 (6 bases). Sequences were obtained from PBMCs or T cells enriched from blood (not recorded which). This receptor was taken from a woman aged 25-40 years who had recovered from COVID-19. Here the CDR3 DNA reads TGTGCCAGTAGTACCACAGGGTACAATGAGCAGTTCTTC. It is translated as CASSTTGYNEQFF.